This T cell receptor (beta chain) comes out of a study of glioma-infiltrating T cells after dendritic cell vaccination. As for the study in general: Treatment, given 2003 to 2012, was autologous tumor lysate-pulsed dendritic cell vaccination. Autologous tumor lysate was loaded overnight onto monocyte-derived dendritic cells grown less than 8 days with IL-4 and GM-CSF.

Germline values: CDR1 LNHDA, CDR2 SQIVND (reference sequence). The CDR3 sequence is 13 residues long. Trimming took 3 bases from V and 6 from J, leaving 11 bases between them. As for time point: after dendritic cell vaccination, including at tumor progression/relapse. Fresh-frozen tumor tissue and more than two years of survival data were available for all. The PCR used 60 V beta and 13 J beta primers. The method was immunoSEQ multiplex PCR; TCRdb's version includes in-frame clones alone and lacks a portion of them. The repertoire holds about 82,000 clones, with around 86% as singletons. This sequence originates from a human donor with glioblastoma. Sequencing was performed on blood, taken after dendritic cell vaccination. The rearrangement uses TRBV19 and TRBJ1-2; D gene unclear. The CDR3 loop is CASSIEVGDGYTF. CDR3 DNA sequence: TGTGCCAGTAGTATTGAGGTAGGCGATGGCTACACCTTC.